This T cell receptor beta chain was obtained from a study of CD8 T cells in ankylosing spondylitis. Study-wide findings and caveats: Earlier work had already found some motif variants in reactive arthritis synovial fluid and blood. Ankylosing spondylitis blood appeared to be characterized by a TCR beta motif of 7 to 9 highly homologous variants.

Per the germline V gene, CDR1 is SGHTA and CDR2 is FQGNSA. V gave up 8 bases and J gave up 0 bases, with 10 bases separating them. This CDR3 is built from 13 residues. Quantitative molecular-barcoded 5'-RACE generated the TCR beta libraries. TCRdb reprocessed the 5' RACE reads via MiXCR and lists one record per CDR3 protein. The data hold about 460,000 distinct CDR3 sequences, with approximately 5.3% observed a single time. The table lists this clonotype with many counts. The antigen remains undetermined. This chain joins TRBV7-2 and TRBJ1-1; no definite D call. This receptor was obtained from a male donor with ankylosing spondylitis. Sequenced material: blood, either unsorted or a sorted T cell fraction (not recorded which). The CDR3 sequence: CASLGLMNTEAFF. The CDR3 nucleotides read TGTGCCAGCCTCGGACTTATGAACACTGAAGCTTTCTTT.